The present TCR beta chain was sequenced within a study of early T cells in non-severe SARS-CoV-2 infection. Study information: Chains were unpaired, as sequencing was done on bulk RNA from unsorted whole blood. Study-level results: VDJdb-based matching was biased toward anti-spike CD8 responses and missed private and CD4 specificities.

This CDR3 contains 17 residues. From germline, CDR1 is MNHEY and CDR2 SVGAGI. After removal of 2 bases from V and 5 bases from J, the junction contained 9 bases not matched to a gene. At least ten counts were recorded for this clonotype. Its matching antigen is unknown. Unique molecular identifier tags were affixed to discrete cDNA molecules. TCRdb reprocessed the 5' RACE reads via MiXCR and lists one record per CDR3 protein. In the table there are over 45,000 distinct CDR3 sequences, roughly 8% of which are singletons. The V and J genes are TRBV6-5 and TRBJ2-1, with 10 nucleotides matching TRBD1. Material: whole blood, obtained at baseline. The receptor was derived from an adult who was a healthcare worker with PCR-confirmed SARS-CoV-2 infection or an uninfected control (not recorded which). In DNA, the CDR3 is TGTGCCAGCAGTTACGGCTCTGGACAGGGGGGCCACAATGAGCAGTTCTTC. It translates to CASSYGSGQGGHNEQFF.